One and the same sample provided the 26 T cell receptor beta chains below, sequenced in a study of blood T cell repertoires in COVID-19. The method was immunoSEQ multiplex PCR; TCRdb's version includes in-frame clones alone and lacks a portion of them. The data contain approximately 97,000 clones, around 87% of them singletons. The sequenced sample was peripheral blood. These receptor sequences come from a woman in her forties or fifties with COVID-19, enrolled during active disease.

The chain is built from TRBV4-2 and TRBJ2-7, with 8 bases matching TRBD1. The CDR3 loop spans 15 amino acids. Germline loops: CDR1 LGHNA, CDR2 YNFKEQ. The J segment lost 0 bases and the V segment lost 3 bases, leaving 4 bases of the junction unmatched. The CDR3 sequence: CASSHGQGFSYEQYF. CDR3 nucleotides: TGTGCCAGCAGCCACGGACAGGGCTTCTCCTACGAGCAGTACTTC.

The gene calls are TRBV3-1 (or the pseudogene TRBV3-2) and TRBJ1-5; perhaps TRBD1 as D (6 bases). Deletions cut 6 bases from V and 2 bases from J, with 8 bases between. This CDR3 is 13 amino acids long. CDR1 LGHDT and CDR2 YNNKEL come from the germline V gene (reference sequence). CDR3 DNA: TGTGCCAGCAGGGGGGCAGGCAATCAGCCCCAGCATTTT. Translation: CASRGAGNQPQHF.

The chain carries TRBV10-2 and TRBJ2-2; D call uncertain. Germline V gene sequence: CDR1 WSHSY, CDR2 SAAADI. Between the trimmed V and J ends, which lost 3 bases and 1 base, there was a span of 6 bases. The CDR3 has 14 amino acids. CDR3 sequence reads: CASSEHRNTGELFF. The CDR3 DNA reads TGCGCCAGCAGTGAACACAGGAACACCGGGGAGCTGTTTTTT.

The rearrangement joins TRBV19 to TRBJ2-3; TRBD2 agrees at 9 bases. Germline V gene data show CDR1 as LNHDA and CDR2 as SQIVND (reference sequence). The trim removed 2 bases at V and 1 base at J, leaving 1 base unmatched. This CDR3 spans 15 amino acids. The CDR3 spells CASSIQRGGTDTQYF. In nucleotides, the CDR3 is TGTGCCAGTAGTATACAGCGGGGGGGCACAGATACGCAGTATTTT.

This clone has just one count. The chain is built from TRBV10-2 and TRBJ2-7; 9 nucleotides align to TRBD1. Per germline, CDR1 WSHSY and CDR2 SAAADI. This CDR3 is 14 amino acids long. With 8 bases clipped from V and 5 bases from J, the junction kept 10 bases outside the gene matches. CDR3 amino acids: CASEKGQGADEQYF. As DNA, the CDR3 is TGCGCCAGCGAGAAGGGACAGGGAGCTGACGAGCAGTACTTC.

The V and J genes are TRBV6-6 and TRBJ1-6; TRBD1 might be the D (5 bases). CDR1 is MNHNY, CDR2 SVGAGI, per germline (reference sequence). The CDR3 loop spans 13 amino acids. Trimming stripped 7 bases from V and 9 bases from J, with 13 bases between. The CDR3 protein is CASTSPQVSPLHF. Here the CDR3 DNA reads TGTGCCAGCACCTCCCCACAGGTTTCACCCCTCCACTTT.

J is TRBJ2-7 and V is TRBV5-1; 14 nucleotides match TRBD2. Germline V gene lookup returns CDR1 SGHRS and CDR2 YFSETQ. With 4 bases clipped from V and 1 base from J, the junction kept 4 bases outside the gene matches. The CDR3 totals 16 residues. The CDR3 DNA reads TGCGCCAGCAGCCAAGGGACTAGCGGGGGATCCTACGAGCAGTACTTC. As protein: CASSQGTSGGSYEQYF.

This rearrangement joins TRBV5-1 to TRBJ2-1, with D perhaps matching TRBD2 (6 bases). Germline CDR1 reads SGHRS; CDR2 reads YFSETQ. V lost 3 bases, J lost 6 bases, and 16 bases lay in between. This CDR3 contains 15 residues. In DNA, the CDR3 is TGCGCCAGCAGCTGGGGGGTTACCGGAGGCAATGAGCAGTTCTTC. Amino acids: CASSWGVTGGNEQFF.

The chain links TRBV9 to TRBJ1-6; D call uncertain. The V and J ends lost 0 bases and 0 bases respectively, with 7 bases between them. The CDR3 is made up of 16 amino acids. The germline CDR1 and CDR2 sequences are SGDLS and YYNGEE. The CDR3 DNA reads as TGTGCCAGCAGCGTAGAACCCAGCTCCTATAATTCACCCCTCCACTTT. It specifies CASSVEPSSYNSPLHF. The full variable domain, rest sourced from reference TRBV9 and TRBJ1-6, is DSGVTQTPKHLITATGQRVTLRCSPRSGDLSVYWYQQSLDQGLQFLIQYYNGEERAKGNILERFSAQQFPDLHSELNLSSLELGDSALYFCASSVEPSSYNSPLHFGNGTRLTVT.

This rearrangement joins TRBV28 to TRBJ1-4; 8 bases match TRBD1. From germline, CDR1 is MDHEN and CDR2 SYDVKM. V lost 4 bases to trimming and J lost 6 bases; unmatched junction nucleotides: 4. The length of the CDR3 is 14 residues. CDR3 in amino acids: CASSSPDRDEKLFF. The CDR3, as DNA: TGTGCCAGCAGTTCACCGGACAGGGATGAAAAACTGTTTTTT.

The gene calls are TRBV30 and TRBJ1-1, with 8 bases aligning to TRBD1. The V gene's germline CDR1 is GTSNPN and CDR2 SVGIG (reference sequence). This CDR3 spans 12 amino acids. The V and J ends lost 8 bases and 2 bases, in that order; junction bases with no gene match: 4. For the CDR3, the DNA is TGTGCCGCGGACAGGGCAAACACTGAAGCTTTCTTT. Translation: CAADRANTEAFF.

The CDR3 protein is CASSPTGSNQPQHF. The CDR3 nucleotides read TGTGCCAGCAGCCCGACAGGGAGCAATCAGCCCCAGCATTTT. J is TRBJ1-5 and V is TRBV2; TRBD1 matches at 7 bases. CDR1 SNHLY and CDR2 FYNNEI come from the germline V gene. The CDR3 extends over 14 amino acids. V trimming: 6 bases; J trimming: 1 base; junction bases outside the gene matches: 3.

J is TRBJ2-5 and V is TRBV18; 8 bases map to TRBD2. Germline V gene lookup returns CDR1 KGHSH and CDR2 LQKENI. The CDR3 is made up of 14 amino acids. V shed 4 bases, J shed 4 bases, and the junction held 5 bases outside the gene matches. The CDR3: CASSLPGLVETQYF. DNA of the CDR3: TGTGCCAGCTCACTCCCGGGACTAGTAGAGACCCAGTACTTC.

V usage is TRBV7-2 and J usage is TRBJ1-2; perhaps TRBD1 as D (5 bases). This CDR3 comprises 13 residues. CDR1 SGHTA and CDR2 FQGNSA come from the germline V gene. Trimming left V 4 bases short and J 2 bases short, with 8 bases between. CDR3 nucleotides: TGTGCCAGCAGCTGGGGGGGGAACTATGGCTACACCTTC. Its protein product is CASSWGGNYGYTF.

V and J are TRBV5-5 and TRBJ1-5; the D is unclear. V lost 4 bases and J 3 bases, leaving 11 bases between the germline ends. CDR1 and CDR2 from the germline V gene are SGHKS and YYEKEE (reference sequence). This CDR3 spans 14 amino acids. The CDR3 spells CASSLFEYNQPQHF. Here the CDR3 DNA reads TGTGCCAGCAGCCTCTTTGAGTACAATCAGCCCCAGCATTTT. The whole variable domain, filled in from reference TRBV5-5 and TRBJ1-5, reads DAGVTQSPTHLIKTRGQQVTLRCSPISGHKSVSWYQQVLGQGPQFIFQYYEKEERGRGNFPDRFSARQFPNYSSELNVNALLLGDSALYLCASSLFEYNQPQHFGDGTRLSIL.

The chain employs TRBV15 and TRBJ2-2; TRBD1 aligns across 7 bases. V was clipped by 1 base and J by 0 bases; unmatched bases: 5. This CDR3 has 17 residues. The germline V gene encodes CDR1 LNHNV and CDR2 YYDKDF (reference sequence). This CDR3 is CATSRAWTGTNTGELFF. DNA for the CDR3: TGTGCCACCAGCAGAGCTTGGACAGGCACGAACACCGGGGAGCTGTTTTTT.

The genes are TRBV7-2 and TRBJ2-3; TRBD2 agrees at 9 bases. Trimming removed 6 bases from V and 8 bases from J; junction bases left unmatched: 15. The CDR3 sequence is 16 residues long. From germline, CDR1 is SGHTA and CDR2 FQGNSA. In DNA, the CDR3 is TGTGCCAGCAGGTCTGGTGGCGGGGGGGCTCGTAGTACGCAGTATTTT. Protein sequence: CASRSGGGGARSTQYF.

The chain is built from TRBV10-3 and TRBJ1-2; D is undetermined. There are 14 residues in the CDR3. Germline CDR1 ENHRY, CDR2 SYGVKD. Trimming shortened V by 2 bases and J by 2 bases, and 9 bases separated the two germline ends. Here the CDR3 reads CAISEGGSNYGYTF. The CDR3 nucleotides read TGTGCCATCAGTGAGGGAGGGTCCAACTATGGCTACACCTTC.

This clone came up a few times. The chain couples TRBV7-9 to TRBJ1-4, with D perhaps matching TRBD1 (5 bases). Trimming removed 0 bases from V and 8 bases from J, with 16 bases in between. The CDR3 consists of 16 residues. Germline CDR1 is SEHNR and CDR2 is FQNEAQ (reference sequence). CDR3 DNA sequence: TGTGCCAGCAGCTTAGCAGGGGTGACAGCCGGGGAAAAACTGTTTTTT. It codes for CASSLAGVTAGEKLFF.

This clone was seen more than once but under ten times. V gene TRBV30 combines with J gene TRBJ2-7; TRBD2 aligns across 12 bases. Germline V gene sequence: CDR1 GTSNPN, CDR2 SVGIG (reference sequence). CDR3 length: 13 amino acids. V lost 7 bases, J lost 3 bases, and 4 bases stayed unmatched. CDR3 in DNA: TGTGCCTCCCGACTAGCGGGGGACTACGAGCAGTACTTC. Translation: CASRLAGDYEQYF.

V is TRBV7-2 and J is TRBJ2-3; D unclear. CDR3 size: 13 residues. Germline lookup yields CDR1 SGHTA and CDR2 FQGNSA. Deletions cut 1 base from V and 5 bases from J, with 7 bases between. Here the CDR3 reads CASSLGRGDTQYF. Here the CDR3 DNA reads TGTGCCAGCAGCTTAGGTCGAGGAGATACGCAGTATTTT.

The rearrangement uses TRBV7-9 and TRBJ2-3, with a weak D call TRBD1 (6 bases). The ends were cut back, 5 bases at V and 2 bases at J, with 14 bases in the middle. The CDR3 length is 15 residues. Per germline, CDR1 SEHNR and CDR2 FQNEAQ (reference sequence). The CDR3 DNA reads TGTGCCAGCAGCGGGGGCGTGGGATTCACAGATACGCAGTATTTT. Translation: CASSGGVGFTDTQYF. The whole variable domain, filled in from reference TRBV7-9 and TRBJ2-3, reads DTGVSQNPRHKITKRGQNVTFRCDPISEHNRLYWYRQTLGQGPEFLTYFQNEAQLEKSRLLSDRFSAERPKGSFSTLEIQRTEQGDSAMYLCASSGGVGFTDTQYFGPGTRLTVL.

The rearrangement links TRBV9 to TRBJ2-1; tentatively, D is TRBD1 (6 bases). The CDR3 is 17 residues long. Germline CDR1 is SGDLS and CDR2 is YYNGEE. Trimming cost V 4 bases and J 0 bases, with 17 bases left between them. The CDR3: CASSTTFQGSSYNEQFF. CDR3 nucleotide sequence: TGTGCCAGCAGCACAACCTTTCAGGGGAGCTCCTACAATGAGCAGTTCTTC.

The rearrangement links TRBV3-1 (or the pseudogene TRBV3-2) to TRBJ1-2; no definite D call. The V gene's germline CDR1 is LGHDT and CDR2 YNNKEL (reference sequence). V lost 1 base and J lost 0, with 9 bases in between. This CDR3 has 15 residues. In DNA, the CDR3 is TGTGCCAGCAGCCAAGGGGCCTTAACTAACTATGGCTACACCTTC. Translating gives CASSQGALTNYGYTF.

The chain couples TRBV29-1 to TRBJ2-6, with D hard to call. The CDR3 runs 14 residues. Looked up from germline, CDR1 is SQVTM and CDR2 is ANQGSEA. V was pared by 1 base and J by 2 bases, with 6 bases between. In nucleotides, the CDR3 is TGCAGCGTTGAAGCGACTCCTGGGGCCAACGTCCTGACTTTC. This gives the protein CSVEATPGANVLTF.

This chain connects TRBV7-6 to TRBJ2-1, with 8 bases lining up with TRBD2. The CDR3 loop spans 14 amino acids. CDR1 is SGHVS, CDR2 FNYEAQ, per germline. The V gene end was trimmed by 3 bases and the J gene end by 6 bases; junction bases not matched to a gene: 4. This CDR3 reads CASSLFAGGNEQFF. As DNA, the CDR3 is TGTGCCAGCAGCTTGTTTGCGGGGGGCAATGAGCAGTTCTTC. Supplemented by reference TRBV7-6 and TRBJ2-1, the full variable domain reads GAGVSQSPRYKVTKRGQDVALRCDPISGHVSLYWYRQALGQGPEFLTYFNYEAQQDKSGLPNDRFSAERPEGSISTLTIQRTEQRDSAMYRCASSLFAGGNEQFFGPGTRLTVL.